This TCR beta chain was identified in a study of regulatory T cells in long-lasting Graves disease (dated by TCRdb to about 2021). Notes on the research overall: Persistent Graves' disease was defined as persistently positive TSH receptor autoantibodies together with antithyroid drug treatment for over 5 years. This study used TCR sequencing and RNA sequencing of peripheral blood to compare persistent Graves' disease patients against newly diagnosed Graves' disease patients. The study was conducted in China and was registered as a clinical trial. A total of some 33 samples were covered by TCR sequencing, comprising roughly 13 persistent and around 20 newly diagnosed Graves' disease patients. Antithyroid drugs had been taken for approximately 9.7 years on average by persistent Graves' disease patients in the clinical cohort.

Here is what the overall study found, with its caveats: Lower TCR Shannon entropy and fewer highly expanded clones were observed in persistent Graves' disease patients than in newly diagnosed patients, which suggested clonal expansion. The authors acknowledged the small sample size as a limitation that may reduce accuracy. TRBV28, TRBJ1-2 and TRBJ2-5 were preferentially used in persistent disease, while TRBV20-1 and TRBJ2-1 were favored in newly diagnosed disease. More public clonotypes were shared among persistent patients (2,741) than among newly diagnosed patients (approximately 1,000). Only the TCR beta chain was sequenced and analyzed. The study examined only peripheral blood because the primary lesion, thyroid tissue, could not be accessed.

The library was obtained by multiplex PCR. For sequencing, an Illumina HiSeq 4000 was employed. To build TCR beta libraries, CDR3 regions were amplified by Arm-PCR using iRepertoire HTBI primers. Before sequencing, the PCR products went through gel purification. The study's processing was this. Gene usage analysis of CDR3 amino acid clonotypes used the 60 to 80 TRBV and more than 13 TRBJ segments found across samples. COPE and FqMerger were used to merge filtered high-quality paired reads into contigs. Contigs were aligned with BLAST to IMGT TRBV, TRBD and TRBJ reference genes, and CDR3 was defined per IMGT. Any clonotype with a frequency above 0.1% was classified as a highly expanded clone. Repertoire diversity was measured by Shannon entropy, and V-J evenness by the Gini coefficient. A clonotype found in more than one individual was treated as public. In TCRdb, the public reads were trimmed at Q25 with fastp and aligned with MiXCR, with productive beta chains retained. Rows are unified per CDR3 protein, each entry keeping the most common DNA and genes. The V and J calls come from TCRdb's annotation, not from the publication. The sample records approximately 690,000 distinct CDR3 sequences, around 32% of which are singletons. The ten largest clones capture roughly 46% of the sample.

The germline V gene encodes CDR1 SGHTA and CDR2 FQGNSA. The CDR3 goes from the cysteine to the phenylalanine over 15 residues. Only the CDR3 DNA is retained, 45 bases long and in frame from the first base. The germline ends are 18 bases apart after V is trimmed by 7 bases and J by 3 bases. The meaning of the sample's time point label: persistent/refractory GD, antithyroid drugs over 5 years with positive TRAb. For both TCR sequencing and RNA sequencing, RNA was extracted from PBMCs in TRIzol. The diagnosis of Graves' disease was made according to American Thyroid Association guidelines. Patients were recruited from an endocrinology department in Xi'an, China. Each patient gave around 9 milliliters of peripheral blood, collected in an EDTA anticoagulant tube. Ficoll Paque Plus density gradient separation was used to isolate PBMCs, and no additional T cell sorting was done. An Agilent 2100 Bioanalyzer and agarose gel were used to check RNA quality, while a NanoDrop 2000 measured RNA concentration.

This clonotype showed up just a few times. Its antigen has not been determined. Nothing much larger sits one base from this clone, and base qualities are not available. The starting material was peripheral blood mononuclear cells (PBMCs), obtained when the disease was refractory, from a patient treated with antithyroid drugs. Here the chain combines TRBV7-2 and TRBJ1-1; TRBD1 is a weak D gene call, 5 bases matching. The origin of this receptor is a female donor with Graves disease. The nucleotide sequence reads as follows: TGTGCCAGCATCCCTTCGGCCAGGGTGGACACTGAAGCTTTCTTT. Its product reads: CASIPSARVDTEAFF.